A single sample gave rise to the 8 T cell receptor beta chains below, sequenced in a study of T cells in Graves' hyperthyroidism and ophthalmopathy. Amplification targeted TCR beta CDR3 regions from RNA transcripts. The HTBI primer set was used in a first-round RT-PCR of the TCR CDR3. TCRdb reprocessed the multiplex PCR reads via MiXCR and lists one record per CDR3 protein. The sample has approximately 720,000 distinct CDR3 sequences; 18% are singletons. The sequenced sample was blood. These receptor sequences come from a woman in her 50s with Graves' hyperthyroidism that later progressed to Graves' ophthalmopathy.

J is TRBJ2-2 and V is TRBV4-1; 10 nucleotides match TRBD1. Trimming at V came to 4 bases and at J to 7 bases, leaving 9 bases not matched to a gene. CDR3 length: 16 residues. From germline, CDR1 is MGHRA and CDR2 YSYEKL. This CDR3 reads CASSPWTGGIGGELFF. CDR3 in DNA: TGCGCCAGCAGCCCCTGGACAGGGGGGATCGGCGGGGAGCTGTTTTTT.

This chain joins TRBV10-3 and TRBJ2-2; D may be TRBD1 or TRBD2 (6 bases each). Germline CDR1 ENHRY, CDR2 SYGVKD. This CDR3 is 16 amino acids long. Between the trimmed V and J ends, which lost 3 bases and 3 bases, there was a span of 14 bases. CDR3 region: CAISDHNGGDTGELFF. CDR3 sequence (DNA): TGTGCCATCAGTGATCATAACGGGGGCGACACCGGGGAGCTGTTTTTT.

This clonotype was observed a handful of times. This chain joins TRBV20-1 and TRBJ1-3; D perhaps matches TRBD1 (6 bases). Trimming removed 0 bases at V and 0 bases at J, with 12 bases between. Germline CDR1 is DFQATT and CDR2 is SNEGSKA (reference sequence). CDR3 length: 16 residues. The CDR3 reads CSARDMGATSGNTIYF. The CDR3 coding sequence is TGCAGTGCTAGAGATATGGGGGCCACCTCTGGAAACACCATATATTTT.

This clonotype was recorded at least ten times. At one end the junction does not follow the germline gene, possibly because of a read error. This chain links TRBV5-1 with TRBJ2-5; TRBD1 agrees at 10 bases. CDR1 is SGHRS, CDR2 YFSETQ, per germline. The CDR3 is made up of 14 amino acids. The CDR3 loop is CASSPRTGGETQYF. CDR3 in DNA: TGTGCCAGCAGCCCGAGGACAGGGGGAGAGACCCAGTACTTC.

Ten or more counts support this clonotype. The chain has TRBV5-1 and TRBJ1-2; 10 nucleotides agree with TRBD1. The ends lost 4 bases at V and 8 bases at J; junction bases unmatched: 8. Germline V gene data show CDR1 as SGHRS and CDR2 as YFSETQ. The CDR3 loop spans 14 amino acids. In DNA form, the CDR3 reads TGCGCCAGCAGCAAGGGACAGGGGCGAGAGGGCTACACCTTC. This gives the protein CASSKGQGREGYTF. Looking up the rest from reference TRBV5-1 and TRBJ1-2 gives the full variable domain: KAGVTQTPRYLIKTRGQQVTLSCSPISGHRSVSWYQQTPGQGLQFLFEYFSETQRNKGNFPGRFSGRQFSNSRSEMNVSTLELGDSALYLCASSKGQGREGYTFGSGTRLTVV.

At least ten counts were recorded for this clonotype. The genes are TRBV19 and TRBJ1-5; D ambiguous. This CDR3 is built from 13 residues. Germline CDR1 and CDR2: LNHDA and SQIVND (reference sequence). V gave up 3 bases and J gave up 7 bases, with 10 bases separating them. The CDR3 is CASSIAQAQPQHF. CDR3 DNA sequence: TGTGCCAGTAGTATTGCGCAGGCACAGCCCCAGCATTTT.

This clonotype was picked up one time. The chain combines TRBV14 with TRBJ1-1; perhaps TRBD1 as D (6 bases). Per the germline V gene, CDR1 is SGHDN and CDR2 is FVKESK. The CDR3 loop spans 15 amino acids. V was trimmed by 3 bases and J by 7 bases, leaving 18 bases between them. Written as DNA, the CDR3 is TGTGCCAGCAGCCATAAGGGTGGTGAGGACAGTGAAGCTTTCTTT. It translates to CASSHKGGEDSEAFF.

J is TRBJ1-1 and V is TRBV19, with 10 bases aligning to TRBD1. Unmatched junction bases numbered 5, after V lost 6 bases and J lost 7 bases. The CDR3 consists of 13 residues. The germline V gene has CDR1 LNHDA and CDR2 SQIVND (reference sequence). Here the CDR3 reads CASRPGQGIEAFF. CDR3 DNA: TGTGCCAGTAGGCCGGGACAGGGGATTGAAGCTTTCTTT.